This TCR beta chain was recovered during a study of shared clonotypes between healthy human individuals. Across the study: Three plates were used per donor for CD4 naive, three for CD4 memory, two for CD8 naive and one for CD8 memory.

TCRdb's table, derived via immunoSEQ multiplex PCR, lists solely in-frame clones and lacks some. In the table there are some 1 million clones, about 76% of which are singletons. CDR3 size: 11 residues. V lost 8 bases, J lost 2 bases, and 7 bases lay in between. In germline, CDR1 is SNHLY, CDR2 FYNNEI. Broader study findings: As a rule, naive subsets had a larger estimated richness than memory subsets. Relative to their counterparts shared across all four donors, non-shared clonotypes exhibited diminished generation probabilities.

Note on this clone: Its antigen is not known. In the same sample, other DNA sequences code for this CDR3.

The sequencing sample was made of memory CD4+ T cells sorted from blood. Subset meaning: CD45RA-negative fraction. This clonotype was obtained from a man aged 18 to 30 in good health. This chain connects TRBV2 to TRBJ2-7; D call uncertain. DNA of the CDR3: TGTGCCAGCGGGCTTACCTACGAGCAGTACTTC. As protein: CASGLTYEQYF.